This T cell receptor (beta chain) was observed in a study of blood T cells in healthy people across ages. Samples each yielded at least 5.5 micrograms of total RNA. Study-wide findings and caveats: A greater number of naive CD4+ cells and higher diversity distinguished long-lived donors from aged donors.

On this clonotype itself: The antigen remains unidentified.

The second PCR ran 7 to 11 cycles with a sample-barcoded 5' primer and J-beta primers. In TCRdb, the 5' RACE reads were re-called with MiXCR into one record per CDR3 protein. The sample shows roughly 930,000 distinct CDR3 sequences, about 44% of them seen only once. This CDR3 is 14 amino acids long. V gave up 4 bases and J gave up 2 bases, with 12 bases separating them. Germline CDR1 SGHRS, CDR2 YFSETQ. The TCR originated in a young man in good health. The genes are TRBV5-1 and TRBJ2-5; perhaps TRBD2 as D (6 bases). The sample was blood. CDR3 nucleotides: TGCGCCAGCAGCGTACGTAGCGGACAAGAGACCCAGTACTTC. Translating gives CASSVRSGQETQYF.